Presented here are 10 T cell receptor beta chains from one specimen sequenced in a study of OX40 agonist ivuxolimab in advanced cancers. This table comes from immunoSEQ multiplex PCR, and its TCRdb copy is limited to in-frame clones, with some not included. The sample lists roughly 60,000 clones, less than 95% occurring once. The sample was CD4+ or CD8+ T cells sorted from blood, taken in a trial of the OX40 agonist ivuxolimab. Receptors originate from an adult with an advanced solid tumor such as melanoma, head and neck, liver or kidney cancer.

With respect to this clone: One junction end does not reproduce the germline sequence, and a read error may be involved. This chain joins TRBV30 and TRBJ2-7, with 11 bases lining up with TRBD1. CDR1 is GTSNPN and CDR2 is SVGIG in the germline V gene (reference sequence). The CDR3 is 13 amino acids. CDR3 nucleotides: TGTGCCTGGACCCGGACAGGGGGCTACGGGCAGTACTTC. Amino acid sequence: CAWTRTGGYGQYF.

The chain's CDR3 is CASSFGGSETQYF. The CDR3 region has the DNA TGCGCCAGCAGCTTTGGCGGGAGTGAGACCCAGTACTTC. This sequence joins TRBV5-1 and TRBJ2-5; 7 bases are a match to TRBD2. Trimming cost V 2 bases and J 5 bases; bases outside gene matches: 3. The CDR3 contains 13 residues. Germline loops: CDR1 SGHRS, CDR2 YFSETQ.

The chain carries TRBV27 and TRBJ2-2; no firm D call. Trimming shortened V by 7 bases and J by 2 bases, and 11 bases separated the two germline ends. CDR1 and CDR2 from the germline V gene are MNHEY and SMNVEV (reference sequence). The CDR3 runs to 14 residues. The CDR3 DNA sequence: TGTGCCAGCACTCACGGGCTAAACACCGGGGAGCTGTTTTTT. Translated: CASTHGLNTGELFF.

The CDR3 sequence is CASSPLGRGYNEQFF. The CDR3, as DNA: TGCGCCAGCAGCCCCCTGGGGAGGGGGTACAATGAGCAGTTCTTC. This sequence joins TRBV5-1 and TRBJ2-1; perhaps TRBD2 as D (7 bases). V lost 4 bases and J 4 bases, leaving 15 bases between the germline ends. This CDR3 contains 15 residues. Germline-derived CDR1 and CDR2 are SGHRS and YFSETQ.

The chain joins TRBV2 to TRBJ1-5; tentatively, D is TRBD1 (6 bases). V gave up 8 bases and J gave up 3 bases, with 11 bases separating them. Germline V lookup: CDR1 SNHLY, CDR2 FYNNEI. The CDR3 has 13 amino acids. The CDR3 is CASSGEVNQPQHF. CDR3 coding DNA: TGTGCCAGCTCAGGGGAGGTCAATCAGCCCCAGCATTTT.

The chain combines TRBV11-3 with TRBJ2-3; maybe TRBD2 (5 bases). The CDR3 consists of 15 residues. The V gene lost 0 bases and the J gene lost 3 bases, with 10 bases spanning the gap. Germline loops: CDR1 SGHNT, CDR2 YENEEA. The DNA of the CDR3 is TGTGCCAGCAGCTTAGACCAGCGGATGACAGATACGCAGTATTTT. Translated: CASSLDQRMTDTQYF.

The chain has TRBV6-5 and TRBJ1-5; D ambiguous. Deletions cut 4 bases from V and 2 bases from J, with 12 bases between. Germline-derived CDR1 and CDR2 are MNHEY and SVGAGI. The CDR3 runs 15 residues. The CDR3 DNA reads as TGTGCCAGCAGTTCCTGGGTCGGCGGCAATCAGCCCCAGCATTTT. Translating it yields CASSSWVGGNQPQHF.

On this clone: Compared with germline, one end of the junction differs, possibly owing to a read error. The rearrangement joins TRBV7-7 to TRBJ2-5; TRBD2 matches 7 bases. This CDR3 spans 14 amino acids. Per germline, CDR1 SSHAT and CDR2 FNYEAQ (reference sequence). In DNA, the CDR3 is TGTGCTAGCAGCTTTGCGGGAGTGAGCGAGACCCAGTACTTC. This codes for CASSFAGVSETQYF.

The chain is built from TRBV29-1 and TRBJ1-4, with D perhaps matching TRBD1 (6 bases). Germline assignment: CDR1 SQVTM and CDR2 ANQGSEA. V was cut by 4 bases and J by 5 bases, with 8 bases left in between. The CDR3 length is 12 residues. The CDR3 reads CSVGGRNEKLFF. The CDR3 DNA reads as TGCAGCGTTGGGGGGCGCAATGAAAAACTGTTTTTT.

The rearrangement uses TRBV15 and TRBJ2-3; 8 nucleotides align to TRBD2. This CDR3 spans 15 amino acids. Unmatched junction bases numbered 3, after V lost 4 bases and J lost 0 bases. Germline V gives CDR1 LNHNV, CDR2 YYDKDF (reference sequence). CDR3 nucleotide sequence: TGTGCCACCAGCAACCGCGGGAGGAGCACAGATACGCAGTATTTT. It codes for CATSNRGRSTDTQYF.